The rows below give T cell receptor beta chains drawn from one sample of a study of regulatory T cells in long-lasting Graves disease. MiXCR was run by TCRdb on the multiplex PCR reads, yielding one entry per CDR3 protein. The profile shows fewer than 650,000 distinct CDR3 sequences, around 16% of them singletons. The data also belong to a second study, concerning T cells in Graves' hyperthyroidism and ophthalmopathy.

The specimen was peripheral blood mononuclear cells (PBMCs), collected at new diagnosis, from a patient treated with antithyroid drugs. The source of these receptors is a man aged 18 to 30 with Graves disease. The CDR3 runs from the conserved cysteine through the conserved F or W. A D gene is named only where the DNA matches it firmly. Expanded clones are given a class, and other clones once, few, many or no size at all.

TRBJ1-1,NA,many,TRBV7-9,CASSLPRVGTEAFF,TGTGCCAGCAGCTTACCCAGGGTTGGCACTGAAGCTTTCTTT
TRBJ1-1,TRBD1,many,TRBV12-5,CASGPNQGAMWTEAFF,TGTGCTAGTGGTCCAAACCAGGGGGCCATGTGGACTGAAGCTTTCTTT
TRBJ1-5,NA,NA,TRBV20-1,CSASPRARLDQPQHF,TGCAGTGCTTCTCCACGTGCCAGGCTCGATCAGCCCCAGCATTTT
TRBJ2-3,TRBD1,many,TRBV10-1,CASSESGTVSTDTQYF,TGCGCCAGCAGTGAGTCCGGGACAGTAAGCACAGATACGCAGTATTTT
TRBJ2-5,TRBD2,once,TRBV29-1,CSVPSGVGLETQYF,TGCAGCGTTCCGAGCGGGGTCGGGTTAGAGACCCAGTACTTC
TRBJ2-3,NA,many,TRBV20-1,CSARGARTRTDTQYF,TGCAGTGCTAGAGGAGCCCGCACCCGCACAGATACGCAGTATTTT
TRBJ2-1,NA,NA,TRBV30,CAWRGRDFNEQFF,TGTGCCTGGAGGGGCCGGGACTTCAATGAGCAGTTCTTC
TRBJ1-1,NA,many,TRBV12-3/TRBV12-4,CASSFGQTNTEAFF,TGTGCCAGCAGTTTCGGCCAGACCAACACTGAAGCTTTCTTT
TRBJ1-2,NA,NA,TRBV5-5,CASSQVEGSYGYTF,TGTGCCAGCAGCCAGGTGGAGGGCTCTTATGGCTACACCTTC
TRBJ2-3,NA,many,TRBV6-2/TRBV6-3,CASSYSSGDPSTQYF,TGTGCCAGCAGTTACTCATCCGGGGACCCCAGTACGCAGTATTTT
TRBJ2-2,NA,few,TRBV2,CASSERGDGTGELFF,TGTGCCAGCAGTGAAAGAGGGGACGGCACCGGGGAGCTGTTTTTT
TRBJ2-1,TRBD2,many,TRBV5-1,CASNLAGWDEQFF,TGCGCCAGCAATCTAGCGGGATGGGATGAGCAGTTCTTC
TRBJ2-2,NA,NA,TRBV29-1,CTPLGRVETGELFF,TGCACCCCCCTCGGGCGGGTAGAGACCGGGGAGCTGTTTTTT
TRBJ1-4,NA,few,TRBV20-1,CSARPAATNEKLFF,TGCAGTGCTAGACCGGCTGCAACTAATGAAAAACTGTTTTTT
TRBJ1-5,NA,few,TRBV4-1,CASASGGAGGQPQHF,TGCGCCAGCGCCAGTGGGGGGGCTGGGGGCCAGCCCCAGCATTTT
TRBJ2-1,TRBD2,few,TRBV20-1,CSARLGTSGRPGGFF,TGCAGTGCTAGACTTGGGACTAGCGGGAGACCCGGGGGGTTCTTC
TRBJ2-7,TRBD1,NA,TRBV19,CASSIRDSDAYEQYF,TGTGCCAGTAGTATTCGGGACAGTGATGCCTACGAGCAGTACTTC
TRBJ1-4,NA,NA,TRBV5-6,CASSLVGVNEKLFF,TGTGCCAGCAGCTTGGTCGGTGTTAATGAAAAACTGTTTTTT
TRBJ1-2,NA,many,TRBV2,CASSPKVTNYGYTF,TGTGCCAGCAGCCCCAAGGTCACCAACTATGGCTACACCTTC
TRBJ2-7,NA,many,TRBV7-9,CASSLTAGSSYEQYF,TGTGCCAGCAGCTTGACCGCAGGGAGTTCCTACGAGCAGTACTTC
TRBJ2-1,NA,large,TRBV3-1,CASSQWGRQAYNEQFF,TGTGCCAGCAGCCAATGGGGGCGACAAGCCTACAATGAGCAGTTCTTC
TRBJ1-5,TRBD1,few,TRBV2,CASSARQGVQPQHF,TGTGCCAGCAGTGCCCGACAGGGGGTACAGCCCCAGCATTTT
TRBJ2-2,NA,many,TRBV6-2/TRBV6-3,CASSYVAGRRGGELFF,TGTGCCAGCAGTTACGTTGCGGGACGAAGGGGCGGGGAGCTGTTTTTT
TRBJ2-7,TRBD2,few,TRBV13,CASSSASGSPLEQYF,TGTGCCAGCAGCTCCGCTAGCGGGAGTCCCCTCGAGCAGTACTTC
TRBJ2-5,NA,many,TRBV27,CASRDYLETQYF,TGTGCCAGCAGGGACTACCTGGAGACCCAGTACTTC
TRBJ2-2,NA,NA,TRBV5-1,CASSWGSGGELFF,TGCGCCAGCAGCTGGGGATCAGGCGGGGAGCTGTTTTTT
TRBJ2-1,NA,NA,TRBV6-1,CASRTGQPLWQFF,TGTGCCAGCAGAACCGGACAGCCTCTCTGGCAGTTCTTC
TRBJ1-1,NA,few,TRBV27,CASSHGGMNTEAFF,TGTGCCAGCAGCCACGGGGGCATGAACACTGAAGCTTTCTTT
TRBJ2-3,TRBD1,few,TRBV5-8,CASAPWDSLTDTQYF,TGTGCCAGCGCCCCCTGGGACAGCTTAACAGATACGCAGTATTTT
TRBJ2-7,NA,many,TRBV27,CASSHRGDLYEQYF,TGTGCCAGCAGTCACCGAGGGGACCTCTACGAGCAGTACTTC
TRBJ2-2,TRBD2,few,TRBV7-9,CASSLGPAGGPQGGELFF,TGTGCCAGCAGCTTAGGTCCCGCGGGAGGACCCCAAGGCGGGGAGCTGTTTTTT
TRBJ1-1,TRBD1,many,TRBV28,CASSFGQDEAFF,TGTGCCAGCAGTTTCGGACAGGACGAAGCTTTCTTT
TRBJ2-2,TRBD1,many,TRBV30,CAWSTGTDTGELFF,TGTGCCTGGAGTACCGGGACAGACACCGGGGAGCTGTTTTTT
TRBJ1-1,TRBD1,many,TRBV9,CASSARTGRDTEAFF,TGTGCCAGCAGCGCGAGGACAGGGCGTGACACTGAAGCTTTCTTT
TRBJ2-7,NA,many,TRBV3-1,CASSQGGKYSYEQYF,TGTGCCAGCAGCCAAGGAGGAAAGTACTCCTACGAGCAGTACTTC
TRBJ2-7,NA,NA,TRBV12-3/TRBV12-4,CASRPGLGAYEQCF,TGTGCCAGCCGCCCCGGACTGGGAGCCTACGAGCAGTGCTTC
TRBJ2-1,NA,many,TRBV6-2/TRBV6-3,CASSMREHEQFF,TGTGCCAGCAGTATGAGGGAGCATGAGCAGTTCTTC
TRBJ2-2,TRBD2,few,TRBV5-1,CASSSLTSGNTGELFF,TGCGCCAGCAGCTCCCTGACTAGCGGGAACACCGGGGAGCTGTTTTTT
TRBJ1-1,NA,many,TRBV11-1,CASQSRRRVNTEAFF,TGTGCCAGCCAAAGCCGGCGTCGGGTAAACACTGAAGCTTTCTTT
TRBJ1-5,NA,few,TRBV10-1,CASSRQDGLMLTSNSNQPQHF,TGCGCCAGCAGCCGACAGGACGGATTAATGCTTACCTCGAATAGCAATCAGCCCCAGCATTTT
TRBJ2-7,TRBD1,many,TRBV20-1,CSARTGSDYEQYF,TGCAGTGCGAGGACAGGGTCCGACTACGAGCAGTACTTC
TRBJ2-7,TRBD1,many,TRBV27,CASSPSGTGPYEQYF,TGTGCCAGCAGTCCTTCCGGGACAGGGCCCTACGAGCAGTACTTC
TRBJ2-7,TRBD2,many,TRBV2,CASSDTPWTSGRGTYEQYF,TGTGCCAGCAGTGATACCCCCTGGACTAGCGGGAGAGGCACCTACGAGCAGTACTTC
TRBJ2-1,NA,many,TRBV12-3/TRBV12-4,CASTLSQGNEQFF,TGTGCCAGCACTCTCTCTCAGGGAAATGAGCAGTTCTTC
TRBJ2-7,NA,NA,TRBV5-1,CASSLAGQKYEQYF,TGCGCCAGCAGCTTGGCCGGGCAGAAGTACGAGCAGTACTTC
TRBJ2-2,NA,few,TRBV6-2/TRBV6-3,CASSYSVAETLNGELFF,TGTGCCAGCAGTTACTCAGTAGCGGAGACTTTAAACGGGGAGCTGTTTTTT
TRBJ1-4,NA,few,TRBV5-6,CASSNFPASGHEKLFF,TGTGCCAGCAGCAACTTCCCCGCTTCGGGACATGAAAAACTGTTTTTT
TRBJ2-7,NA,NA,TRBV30,CAYLRKGLKATYEQYF,TGTGCCTACTTACGTAAAGGACTGAAGGCTACCTACGAGCAGTACTTC
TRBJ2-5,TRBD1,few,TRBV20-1,CSANRGRPQETQYF,TGCAGTGCTAACAGGGGGCGCCCCCAAGAGACCCAGTACTTC
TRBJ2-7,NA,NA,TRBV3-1,CASSQDGAVRSSYEQYF,TGTGCCAGCAGCCAAGATGGGGCGGTTAGGAGCTCCTACGAGCAGTACTTC
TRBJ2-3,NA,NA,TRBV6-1,CATRRDGTDTQYF,TGTGCCACTCGGAGGGACGGCACAGATACGCAGTATTTT
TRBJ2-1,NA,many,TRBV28,CASSLRQYGYNEQFF,TGTGCCAGCAGTTTGAGACAGTACGGATACAATGAGCAGTTCTTC
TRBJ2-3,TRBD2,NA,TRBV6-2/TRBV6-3,CASSRGISGVGTDTQYF,TGTGCCAGCAGTCGCGGAATCAGCGGGGTTGGCACAGATACGCAGTATTTT
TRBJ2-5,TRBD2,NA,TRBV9,CASSQGLAGVLGEETQYF,TGTGCCAGCAGCCAGGGACTAGCGGGAGTACTAGGCGAAGAGACCCAGTACTTC
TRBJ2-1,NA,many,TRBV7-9,CASSSGPTANEQFF,TGTGCCAGCAGCTCTGGTCCCACCGCCAATGAGCAGTTCTTC